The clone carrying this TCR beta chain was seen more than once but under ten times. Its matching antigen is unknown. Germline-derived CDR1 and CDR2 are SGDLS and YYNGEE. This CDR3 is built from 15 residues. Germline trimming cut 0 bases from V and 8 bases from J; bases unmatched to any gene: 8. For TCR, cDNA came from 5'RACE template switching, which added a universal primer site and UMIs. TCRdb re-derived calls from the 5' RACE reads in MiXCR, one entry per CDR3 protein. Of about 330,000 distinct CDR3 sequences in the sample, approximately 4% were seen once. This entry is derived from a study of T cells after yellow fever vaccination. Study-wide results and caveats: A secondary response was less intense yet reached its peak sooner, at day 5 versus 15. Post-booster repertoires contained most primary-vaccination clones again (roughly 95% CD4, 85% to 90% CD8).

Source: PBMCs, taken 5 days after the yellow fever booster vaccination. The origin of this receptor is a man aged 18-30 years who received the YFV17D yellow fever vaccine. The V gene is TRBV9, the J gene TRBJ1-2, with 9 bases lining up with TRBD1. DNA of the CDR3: TGTGCCAGCAGCGTAGCTCGGGACAGGGAAAGGGGCTACACCTTC. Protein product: CASSVARDRERGYTF.